Listed below are T cell receptor beta chains from one sample, sequenced in a study of identical twins. TCRdb used MiXCR to reprocess the 5' RACE reads, holding one entry per CDR3 protein. The sample includes about 390,000 distinct CDR3 sequences, roughly 9% of them seen just once. The sample comprised naive T cells sorted from blood. These receptors came from a woman in her forties or fifties in good health. Both conserved end residues are part of each CDR3. Fields, in order: D gene, J gene, clone size, V gene, CDR3 protein, CDR3 DNA. D genes are given only for firm matches. The listing skips clone size in some rows; elsewhere it reads once, few, many or a size class.

D gene: -; J gene: TRBJ2-2; clone size: -; V gene: TRBV12-3/TRBV12-4; CDR3 protein: CASQLTGRTGELFF; CDR3 DNA: TGTGCCAGCCAACTTACAGGAAGGACCGGGGAGCTGTTTTTT
D gene: -; J gene: TRBJ2-7; clone size: -; V gene: TRBV4-1; CDR3 protein: CASSQAFDSSYEQYF; CDR3 DNA: TGCGCCAGCAGCCAAGCTTTTGACAGCTCCTACGAGCAGTACTTC
D gene: -; J gene: TRBJ1-1; clone size: many; V gene: TRBV6-6; CDR3 protein: CASSPGGVPLLGAFF; CDR3 DNA: TGTGCCAGCAGTCCGGGGGGTGTGCCACTCCTCGGAGCTTTCTTT
D gene: -; J gene: TRBJ2-7; clone size: few; V gene: TRBV7-9; CDR3 protein: CASSRLGQTPYEQYF; CDR3 DNA: TGTGCCAGCAGCCGCTTAGGGCAGACTCCCTACGAGCAGTACTTC
D gene: -; J gene: TRBJ2-5; clone size: many; V gene: TRBV28; CDR3 protein: CASSSTERVYAGETQYF; CDR3 DNA: TGTGCCAGCAGTTCGACAGAGCGGGTCTACGCCGGAGAGACCCAGTACTTC
D gene: -; J gene: TRBJ2-5; clone size: many; V gene: TRBV20-1; CDR3 protein: CSAVLPGETQYF; CDR3 DNA: TGCAGTGCCGTACTACCAGGGGAGACCCAGTACTTC
D gene: -; J gene: TRBJ1-4; clone size: -; V gene: TRBV5-1; CDR3 protein: CASSFAPTARDEKLFF; CDR3 DNA: TGCGCCAGCAGCTTTGCACCGACAGCGAGGGATGAAAAACTGTTTTTT
D gene: -; J gene: TRBJ2-2; clone size: -; V gene: TRBV5-1; CDR3 protein: CASSRLTGPINTGELFF; CDR3 DNA: TGCGCCAGCAGCCGGCTAACGGGCCCGATAAACACCGGGGAGCTGTTTTTT
D gene: -; J gene: TRBJ2-2; clone size: many; V gene: TRBV9; CDR3 protein: CASSTLSGELFF; CDR3 DNA: TGTGCCAGCAGCACCCTCTCCGGGGAGCTGTTTTTT
D gene: TRBD2; J gene: TRBJ2-1; clone size: -; V gene: TRBV20-1; CDR3 protein: CSARRLAGFNEQFF; CDR3 DNA: TGCAGTGCTAGAAGATTAGCGGGATTCAATGAGCAGTTCTTC
D gene: TRBD2; J gene: TRBJ2-1; clone size: -; V gene: TRBV5-1; CDR3 protein: CASSLGRGLYNEQFF; CDR3 DNA: TGCGCCAGCAGCTTGGGCCGGGGACTATACAATGAGCAGTTCTTC
D gene: -; J gene: TRBJ1-2; clone size: -; V gene: TRBV6-2/TRBV6-3; CDR3 protein: CASRDVAANYGYTF; CDR3 DNA: TGTGCCAGCCGTGACGTAGCAGCTAACTATGGCTACACCTTC
D gene: TRBD2; J gene: TRBJ2-3; clone size: -; V gene: TRBV11-3; CDR3 protein: CASSHGTSGSGWWGTDTQYF; CDR3 DNA: TGTGCCAGCAGCCACGGGACTAGCGGGAGCGGGTGGTGGGGTACAGATACGCAGTATTTT
D gene: -; J gene: TRBJ2-7; clone size: once; V gene: TRBV2; CDR3 protein: CASSELEQYF; CDR3 DNA: TGTGCCAGCAGTGAACTCGAGCAGTACTTC
D gene: -; J gene: TRBJ2-1; clone size: -; V gene: TRBV7-9; CDR3 protein: CASSQGGISGQFF; CDR3 DNA: TGTGCCAGCAGTCAAGGGGGGATCTCCGGGCAGTTCTTC
D gene: TRBD1; J gene: TRBJ2-1; clone size: few; V gene: TRBV6-5; CDR3 protein: CASSYQGQRYNEQFF; CDR3 DNA: TGTGCCAGCAGTTACCAGGGACAGCGGTACAATGAGCAGTTCTTC
D gene: -; J gene: TRBJ2-4; clone size: -; V gene: TRBV7-8; CDR3 protein: CASSPSRVGAKNIQYF; CDR3 DNA: TGTGCCAGCAGCCCCTCTAGAGTTGGGGCCAAAAACATTCAGTACTTC
D gene: TRBD2; J gene: TRBJ2-2; clone size: -; V gene: TRBV27; CDR3 protein: CASSFSSGKRVTGELFF; CDR3 DNA: TGTGCCAGCAGTTTCTCTAGCGGGAAGCGGGTCACCGGGGAGCTGTTTTTT
D gene: -; J gene: TRBJ2-3; clone size: -; V gene: TRBV20-1; CDR3 protein: CSARDQPAADTQYF; CDR3 DNA: TGCAGTGCTAGAGATCAGCCGGCCGCAGATACGCAGTATTTT
D gene: -; J gene: TRBJ2-1; clone size: many; V gene: TRBV7-9; CDR3 protein: CASSLATGPRGNEQFF; CDR3 DNA: TGTGCCAGCAGCTTAGCGACGGGTCCCCGGGGCAATGAGCAGTTCTTC
D gene: -; J gene: TRBJ2-6; clone size: -; V gene: TRBV5-4; CDR3 protein: CASSERSSGANVLTF; CDR3 DNA: TGTGCCAGCAGCGAAAGGAGCTCTGGGGCCAACGTCCTGACTTTC
D gene: -; J gene: TRBJ2-4; clone size: few; V gene: TRBV5-1; CDR3 protein: CASSGTGQLDIQYF; CDR3 DNA: TGCGCCAGCAGCGGAACGGGACAATTGGACATTCAGTACTTC
D gene: -; J gene: TRBJ2-2; clone size: many; V gene: TRBV12-3/TRBV12-4; CDR3 protein: CASTGPSWELFF; CDR3 DNA: TGTGCCAGCACGGGCCCCTCTTGGGAGCTGTTTTTT
D gene: TRBD2; J gene: TRBJ2-2; clone size: few; V gene: TRBV5-1; CDR3 protein: CASGYLAGGLSNTGELFF; CDR3 DNA: TGCGCCAGCGGATACCTAGCGGGAGGACTTTCGAACACCGGGGAGCTGTTTTTT
D gene: TRBD1; J gene: TRBJ1-1; clone size: -; V gene: TRBV5-1; CDR3 protein: CASSSGQGTTEAFF; CDR3 DNA: TGCGCCAGCAGCTCAGGACAGGGGACCACTGAAGCTTTCTTT
D gene: -; J gene: TRBJ2-5; clone size: few; V gene: TRBV20-1; CDR3 protein: CSASLGPSQETQYF; CDR3 DNA: TGCAGTGCTAGTCTCGGGCCATCACAAGAGACCCAGTACTTC
D gene: -; J gene: TRBJ2-3; clone size: few; V gene: TRBV15; CDR3 protein: CATSKGTRTDTQYF; CDR3 DNA: TGTGCCACCAGCAAGGGAACGCGCACAGATACGCAGTATTTT
D gene: TRBD1; J gene: TRBJ2-7; clone size: -; V gene: TRBV6-5; CDR3 protein: CASRPGQYYEQYF; CDR3 DNA: TGTGCCAGCAGGCCGGGACAGTACTACGAGCAGTACTTC
D gene: -; J gene: TRBJ2-6; clone size: many; V gene: TRBV10-2; CDR3 protein: CASSALSGANVLTF; CDR3 DNA: TGCGCCAGCAGTGCCCTCTCTGGGGCCAACGTCCTGACTTTC
D gene: -; J gene: TRBJ1-3; clone size: many; V gene: TRBV5-1; CDR3 protein: CASSLGVSGNTIYF; CDR3 DNA: TGCGCCAGCAGCTTAGGGGTCTCTGGAAACACCATATATTTT
D gene: TRBD2; J gene: TRBJ2-5; clone size: -; V gene: TRBV12-3/TRBV12-4; CDR3 protein: CASSLAALAGDLETQYF; CDR3 DNA: TGTGCCAGCAGTTTAGCTGCCCTAGCGGGAGATTTAGAGACCCAGTACTTC
D gene: -; J gene: TRBJ2-2; clone size: -; V gene: TRBV2; CDR3 protein: CASSEEINGELFF; CDR3 DNA: TGTGCCAGCAGTGAAGAAATAAACGGGGAGCTGTTTTTT
D gene: -; J gene: TRBJ2-3; clone size: -; V gene: TRBV7-6; CDR3 protein: CASIEQGPIGKDTQYF; CDR3 DNA: TGTGCCAGCATTGAGCAGGGCCCTATCGGAAAGGATACGCAGTATTTT
D gene: -; J gene: TRBJ2-3; clone size: many; V gene: TRBV6-5; CDR3 protein: CASSYGTGTDTQYF; CDR3 DNA: TGTGCCAGCAGTTACGGGACCGGTACAGATACGCAGTATTTT
D gene: TRBD2; J gene: TRBJ2-5; clone size: -; V gene: TRBV2; CDR3 protein: CASREGLGGRQETQYF; CDR3 DNA: TGTGCCAGCAGGGAAGGGCTGGGAGGGAGGCAAGAGACCCAGTACTTC
D gene: -; J gene: TRBJ2-2; clone size: many; V gene: TRBV5-1; CDR3 protein: CASSLADTGELFF; CDR3 DNA: TGCGCCAGCAGCTTAGCGGACACCGGGGAGCTGTTTTTT
D gene: TRBD2; J gene: TRBJ2-2; clone size: many; V gene: TRBV20-1; CDR3 protein: CSARAGGDTGELFF; CDR3 DNA: TGCAGTGCTAGAGCGGGGGGGGACACCGGGGAGCTGTTTTTT
D gene: TRBD1; J gene: TRBJ2-2; clone size: -; V gene: TRBV20-1; CDR3 protein: CSAGGPGTGSTGELFF; CDR3 DNA: TGCAGTGCTGGGGGGCCCGGGACAGGGAGCACCGGGGAGCTGTTTTTT
D gene: TRBD1; J gene: TRBJ2-5; clone size: -; V gene: TRBV2; CDR3 protein: CASSKGAGGVETQYF; CDR3 DNA: TGTGCCAGCAGCAAGGGGGCAGGGGGTGTGGAGACCCAGTACTTC
D gene: -; J gene: TRBJ1-1; clone size: few; V gene: TRBV12-3/TRBV12-4; CDR3 protein: CASSLGDSYTEAFF; CDR3 DNA: TGTGCCAGCAGTTTAGGTGACAGCTACACTGAAGCTTTCTTT
D gene: -; J gene: TRBJ1-1; clone size: -; V gene: TRBV7-8; CDR3 protein: CASSRMSVTEAFF; CDR3 DNA: TGTGCCAGCAGCCGCATGAGTGTTACTGAAGCTTTCTTT
D gene: -; J gene: TRBJ2-2; clone size: -; V gene: TRBV15; CDR3 protein: CATSRKTGSGELFF; CDR3 DNA: TGTGCCACCAGCAGAAAAACAGGGTCCGGGGAGCTGTTTTTT
D gene: -; J gene: TRBJ2-3; clone size: -; V gene: TRBV15; CDR3 protein: CATSREQASTDTQYF; CDR3 DNA: TGTGCCACCAGCAGAGAGCAGGCTTCCACAGATACGCAGTATTTT
D gene: TRBD2; J gene: TRBJ2-1; clone size: few; V gene: TRBV7-2; CDR3 protein: CASVLGREDNEQFF; CDR3 DNA: TGTGCCAGCGTTCTCGGGAGGGAGGACAATGAGCAGTTCTTC
D gene: -; J gene: TRBJ2-2; clone size: -; V gene: TRBV28; CDR3 protein: CASSWALGAGELFF; CDR3 DNA: TGTGCCAGCAGTTGGGCCCTAGGGGCCGGGGAGCTGTTTTTT
D gene: TRBD2; J gene: TRBJ2-1; clone size: few; V gene: TRBV7-2; CDR3 protein: CASSQRGGREEFF; CDR3 DNA: TGTGCCAGCAGCCAAAGGGGCGGGAGAGAGGAGTTCTTC
D gene: -; J gene: TRBJ1-1; clone size: few; V gene: TRBV29-1; CDR3 protein: CSSLEGSNTEAFF; CDR3 DNA: TGCAGTAGCCTAGAGGGCTCAAACACTGAAGCTTTCTTT
D gene: -; J gene: TRBJ2-3; clone size: many; V gene: TRBV28; CDR3 protein: CASRAASTDTQYF; CDR3 DNA: TGTGCCAGCAGAGCGGCTAGCACAGATACGCAGTATTTT
D gene: -; J gene: TRBJ2-7; clone size: few; V gene: TRBV6-6; CDR3 protein: CASSYPSYEQYF; CDR3 DNA: TGTGCCAGCAGTTACCCCTCCTACGAGCAGTACTTC
D gene: -; J gene: TRBJ2-1; clone size: many; V gene: TRBV12-3/TRBV12-4; CDR3 protein: CASSLYGIATYSYNEQFF; CDR3 DNA: TGTGCCAGCAGTTTATATGGGATAGCGACATACTCCTACAATGAGCAGTTCTTC
D gene: TRBD1; J gene: TRBJ2-7; clone size: -; V gene: TRBV27; CDR3 protein: CASSLSADRGGEQYF; CDR3 DNA: TGTGCCAGCAGTTTATCCGCGGACAGGGGGGGAGAGCAGTACTTC
D gene: TRBD1; J gene: TRBJ2-6; clone size: few; V gene: TRBV4-1; CDR3 protein: CASRRTGGTSGANVLTF; CDR3 DNA: TGCGCCAGCAGACGGACAGGGGGCACTTCTGGGGCCAACGTCCTGACTTTC
D gene: -; J gene: TRBJ2-7; clone size: -; V gene: TRBV5-6; CDR3 protein: CASSLVRTGTYEQYF; CDR3 DNA: TGTGCCAGCAGCTTGGTGCGGACGGGAACCTACGAGCAGTACTTC
D gene: -; J gene: TRBJ1-5; clone size: many; V gene: TRBV12-5; CDR3 protein: CASGLVPVDQPQHF; CDR3 DNA: TGTGCTAGTGGTTTGGTACCGGTCGATCAGCCCCAGCATTTT
D gene: TRBD2; J gene: TRBJ2-3; clone size: -; V gene: TRBV10-3; CDR3 protein: CAISETTSGGADTQYF; CDR3 DNA: TGTGCCATCAGTGAAACGACTAGCGGGGGAGCGGATACGCAGTATTTT